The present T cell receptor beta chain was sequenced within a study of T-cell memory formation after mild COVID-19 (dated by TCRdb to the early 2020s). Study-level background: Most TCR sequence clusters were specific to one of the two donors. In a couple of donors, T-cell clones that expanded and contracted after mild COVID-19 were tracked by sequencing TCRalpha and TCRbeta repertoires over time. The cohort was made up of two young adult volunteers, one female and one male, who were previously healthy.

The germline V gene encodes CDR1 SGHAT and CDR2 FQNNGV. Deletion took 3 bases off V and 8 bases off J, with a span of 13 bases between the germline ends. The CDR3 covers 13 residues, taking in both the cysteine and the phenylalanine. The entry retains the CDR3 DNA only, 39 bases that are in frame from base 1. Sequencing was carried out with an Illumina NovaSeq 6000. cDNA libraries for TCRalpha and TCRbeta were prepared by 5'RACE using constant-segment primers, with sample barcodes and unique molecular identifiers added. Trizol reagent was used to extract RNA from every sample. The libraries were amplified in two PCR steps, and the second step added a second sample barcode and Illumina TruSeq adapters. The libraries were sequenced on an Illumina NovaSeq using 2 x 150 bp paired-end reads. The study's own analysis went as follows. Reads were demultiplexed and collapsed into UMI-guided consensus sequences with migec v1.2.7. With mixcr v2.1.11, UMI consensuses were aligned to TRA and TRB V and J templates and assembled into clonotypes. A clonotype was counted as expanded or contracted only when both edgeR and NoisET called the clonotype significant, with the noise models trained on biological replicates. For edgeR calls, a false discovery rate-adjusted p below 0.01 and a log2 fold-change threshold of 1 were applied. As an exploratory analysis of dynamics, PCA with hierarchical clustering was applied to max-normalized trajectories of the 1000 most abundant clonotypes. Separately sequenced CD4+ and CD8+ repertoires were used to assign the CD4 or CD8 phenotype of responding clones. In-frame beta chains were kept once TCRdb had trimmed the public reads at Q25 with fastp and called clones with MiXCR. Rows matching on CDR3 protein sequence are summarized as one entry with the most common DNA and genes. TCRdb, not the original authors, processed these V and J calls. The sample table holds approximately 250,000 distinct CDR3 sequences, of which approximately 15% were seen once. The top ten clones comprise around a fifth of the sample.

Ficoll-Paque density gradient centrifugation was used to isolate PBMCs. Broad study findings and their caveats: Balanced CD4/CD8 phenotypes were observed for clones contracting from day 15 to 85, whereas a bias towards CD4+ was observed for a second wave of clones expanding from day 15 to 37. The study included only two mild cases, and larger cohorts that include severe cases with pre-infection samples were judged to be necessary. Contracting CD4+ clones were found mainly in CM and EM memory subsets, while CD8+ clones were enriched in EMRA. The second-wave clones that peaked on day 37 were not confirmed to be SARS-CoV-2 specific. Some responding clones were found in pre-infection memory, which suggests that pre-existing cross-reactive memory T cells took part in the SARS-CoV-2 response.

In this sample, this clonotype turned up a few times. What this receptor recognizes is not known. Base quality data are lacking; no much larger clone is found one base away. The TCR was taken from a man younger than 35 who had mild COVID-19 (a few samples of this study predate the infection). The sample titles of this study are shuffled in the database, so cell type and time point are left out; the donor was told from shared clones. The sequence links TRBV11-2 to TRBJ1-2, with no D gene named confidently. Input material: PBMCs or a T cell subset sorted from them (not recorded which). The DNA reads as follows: TGTGCCAGCAGCTTTTACGTCGCGGGAGGCTACACCTTC. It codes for CASSFYVAGGYTF.